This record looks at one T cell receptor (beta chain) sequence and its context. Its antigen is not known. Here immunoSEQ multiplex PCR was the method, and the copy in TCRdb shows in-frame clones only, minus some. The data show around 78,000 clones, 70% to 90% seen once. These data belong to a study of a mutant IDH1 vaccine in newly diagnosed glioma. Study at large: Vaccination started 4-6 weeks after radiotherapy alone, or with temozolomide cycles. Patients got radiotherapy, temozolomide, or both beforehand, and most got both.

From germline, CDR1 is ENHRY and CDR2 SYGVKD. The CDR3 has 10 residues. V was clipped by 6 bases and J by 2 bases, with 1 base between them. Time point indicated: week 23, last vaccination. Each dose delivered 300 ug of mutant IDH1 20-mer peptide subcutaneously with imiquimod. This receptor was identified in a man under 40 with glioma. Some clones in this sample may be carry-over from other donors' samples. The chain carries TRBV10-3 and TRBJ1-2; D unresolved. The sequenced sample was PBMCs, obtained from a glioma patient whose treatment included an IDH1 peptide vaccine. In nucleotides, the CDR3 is TGTGCCATCAGGAACTATGGCTACACCTTC. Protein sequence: CAIRNYGYTF.